The clone carrying this TCR beta chain has only a few counts. The data are from a study of T cells in Graves' hyperthyroidism and ophthalmopathy. Amplification of TCR beta CDR3 regions was performed using RNA transcripts as template. TCR CDR3 regions were first amplified by RT-PCR with HTBI primers. Via MiXCR, TCRdb re-called the multiplex PCR reads, giving one row per CDR3 protein. Among under 450,000 distinct CDR3 sequences, approximately 12% were seen once, and the ten largest hold around 21%. The CDR3 is 14 residues long. Per germline, CDR1 SGHDT and CDR2 YYEEEE. Trimming took 7 bases from V and 3 from J, leaving 17 bases between them.

The sequenced sample consisted of blood. This receptor was identified in a man aged 25-40 years with Graves' hyperthyroidism that later progressed to Graves' ophthalmopathy. The chain links TRBV5-6 to TRBJ2-7, with D perhaps assigned TRBD1 or TRBD2 (5 bases each). The CDR3 nucleotides read TGTGCCAGCCTTAGGCAGGGAGTTCTCTACGAGCAGTACTTC. This gives the protein CASLRQGVLYEQYF.